The rows below give T cell receptor beta chains drawn from one sample of a study of blood T cell repertoires in COVID-19. Produced via immunoSEQ multiplex PCR; TCRdb's table is partial and in-frame only. The sample holds approximately 96,000 clones, roughly 80% seen once. The sequenced sample consisted of peripheral blood. The receptors were sampled from a woman at least 80 years old with acute or convalescent COVID-19. CDR3s include the opening cysteine and the closing phenylalanine or tryptophan. The D gene is left open where the match is weak. Size is omitted from some rows. Given values are once, few, many or a class for expanded clones.

cdr3_length clone_size d_call j_call v_call cdr3_aa cdr3_nt
11 few - TRBJ2-7 TRBV2 CASSSAYEQYF TGTGCCAGCAGTTCGGCCTACGAGCAGTACTTC
13 - TRBD1 TRBJ2-3 TRBV5-1 CASSLPPGQGMNF TGCGCCAGCAGCTTGCCTCCGGGACAGGGCATGAATTTT
17 - TRBD2 TRBJ2-3 TRBV20-1 CSASLSSGGPSTDTQYF TGCAGTGCTAGTTTGTCTAGCGGGGGCCCTAGCACAGATACGCAGTATTTT
12 - TRBD2 TRBJ2-5 TRBV3-1/TRBV3-2 CASKWGGETQYF TGTGCCAGCAAATGGGGGGGGGAGACCCAGTACTTC
13 - - TRBJ2-5 TRBV29-1 CSVDAGRQETQYF TGCAGCGTTGACGCTGGGCGCCAAGAGACCCAGTACTTC
14 - - TRBJ1-1 TRBV7-2 CASSLRGMNTEAFF TGTGCCAGCAGCTTAAGGGGGATGAACACTGAAGCTTTCTTT
15 - TRBD1 TRBJ1-5 TRBV14 CASSQGQGSNQPQHF TGTGCCAGCAGCCAAGGACAGGGAAGCAATCAGCCCCAGCATTTT
13 - - TRBJ1-2 TRBV12-3/TRBV12-4 CASSHSDSYGYTF TGTGCCAGCAGTCACAGCGACAGTTATGGCTACACCTTC
15 - TRBD1 TRBJ1-3 TRBV6-5 CASSTRQGGGNTIYF TGTGCCAGCAGTACCCGACAGGGTGGTGGAAACACCATATATTTT
14 - - TRBJ1-2 TRBV9 CASSARQVGNGYTF TGTGCCAGCAGCGCAAGACAGGTGGGGAATGGCTACACCTTC
15 - TRBD1 TRBJ2-1 TRBV19 CASSTRTGFYNEQFF TGTGCCAGTAGTACCCGGACAGGTTTCTACAATGAGCAGTTCTTC
13 - - TRBJ1-1 TRBV11-2 CASSFTGNPEAFF TGTGCCAGCAGCTTTACAGGTAACCCTGAAGCTTTCTTT
15 once - TRBJ2-7 TRBV6-5 CASSSPGLGSYEQYF TGTGCCAGCAGCTCACCAGGGTTGGGCTCCTACGAGCAGTACTTC
20 - TRBD1 TRBJ2-6 TRBV7-6 CASSSMEGGTGGVGANVLTF TGTGCCAGCAGCTCAATGGAGGGCGGGACAGGGGGCGTTGGGGCCAACGTCCTGACTTTC
14 - - TRBJ1-1 TRBV2 CAAKEQADPTEAFF TGTGCGGCTAAGGAACAGGCAGATCCCACTGAAGCTTTCTTT
14 - TRBD1 TRBJ2-5 TRBV5-4 CASSLAGTEETQYF TGTGCCAGCAGCTTGGCCGGGACAGAAGAGACCCAGTACTTC
14 - - TRBJ2-5 TRBV19 CASSGGGPRETQYF TGTGCCAGTAGCGGGGGAGGCCCAAGGGAGACCCAGTACTTC
15 - - TRBJ2-7 TRBV6-5 CASSYSMTGTYEQYF TGTGCCAGCAGTTACTCCATGACTGGAACCTACGAGCAGTACTTC
13 once - TRBJ1-6 TRBV20-1 CSANEQNNSPLHF TGCAGTGCTAATGAACAGAATAATTCACCCCTCCACTTT
14 - TRBD2 TRBJ2-3 TRBV5-1 CASSSTSGGDTQYF TGCGCCAGCAGCTCGACTAGCGGGGGGGATACGCAGTATTTT
14 - - TRBJ2-1 TRBV5-1 CASSLIPSSNEQFF TGCGCCAGCAGCTTGATACCCTCCAGCAATGAGCAGTTCTTC
14 - - TRBJ1-1 TRBV6-2/TRBV6-3 CASSYPGRNTEAFF TGTGCCAGCAGTTATCCAGGGCGAAACACTGAAGCTTTCTTT
14 once - TRBJ2-5 TRBV7-9 CASSRGTVQETQYF TGTGCCAGCAGCCGCGGGACGGTGCAAGAGACCCAGTACTTC
14 - - TRBJ2-2 TRBV7-3 CASSLSGNTGELFF TGTGCCAGCAGCTTATCGGGGAACACCGGGGAGCTGTTTTTT
15 few - TRBJ2-5 TRBV5-4 CASSLLTGGRETQYF TGTGCCAGCAGCTTGCTGACTGGCGGTAGGGAGACCCAGTACTTC
15 - - TRBJ1-5 TRBV5-1 CASSLDGGRAQPQHF TGCGCCAGCAGCTTGGATGGTGGGAGAGCGCAGCCCCAGCATTTT
14 - - TRBJ1-2 TRBV28 CASSSDPEGWGYTF TGTGCCAGCAGTTCTGACCCCGAGGGTTGGGGCTACACCTTC
16 - - TRBJ1-1 TRBV29-1 CSALSRQNIIGTEAFF TGCAGCGCACTCTCCAGACAGAATATCATCGGCACTGAAGCTTTCTTT
13 - TRBD1 TRBJ1-1 TRBV5-5 CASSHTGTGFVFF TGTGCCAGCAGTCATACCGGGACAGGGTTCGTTTTCTTT
13 - - TRBJ2-1 TRBV12-3/TRBV12-4 CASGGAFPQRRFF TGTGCCAGCGGGGGGGCCTTCCCTCAGCGGCGGTTCTTC
17 - TRBD1 TRBJ2-2 TRBV28 CASSPTSGQAKGGELFF TGTGCCAGCAGTCCCACGTCGGGACAGGCGAAAGGCGGGGAGCTGTTTTTT
13 - TRBD1 TRBJ1-5 TRBV2 CASNGQGAEPQHF TGTGCCAGCAATGGACAGGGAGCGGAGCCCCAGCATTTT
15 - - TRBJ2-7 TRBV6-5 CASVEGTGYSNEQYF TGTGCCAGCGTCGAGGGTACAGGGTATTCCAACGAGCAGTACTTC